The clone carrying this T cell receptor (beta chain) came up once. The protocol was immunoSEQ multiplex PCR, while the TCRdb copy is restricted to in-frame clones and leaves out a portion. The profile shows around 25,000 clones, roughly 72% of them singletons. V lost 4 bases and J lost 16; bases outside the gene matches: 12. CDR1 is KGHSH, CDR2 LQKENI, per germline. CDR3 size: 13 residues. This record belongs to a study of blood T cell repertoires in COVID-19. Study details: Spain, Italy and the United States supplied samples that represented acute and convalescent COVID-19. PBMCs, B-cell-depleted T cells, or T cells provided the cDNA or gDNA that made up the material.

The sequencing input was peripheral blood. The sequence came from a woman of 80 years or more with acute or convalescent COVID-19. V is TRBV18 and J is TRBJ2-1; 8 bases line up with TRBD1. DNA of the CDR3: TGTGCCAGCTCACTACAAGACAGGGGTACCCTATTCTTC. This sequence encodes CASSLQDRGTLFF.